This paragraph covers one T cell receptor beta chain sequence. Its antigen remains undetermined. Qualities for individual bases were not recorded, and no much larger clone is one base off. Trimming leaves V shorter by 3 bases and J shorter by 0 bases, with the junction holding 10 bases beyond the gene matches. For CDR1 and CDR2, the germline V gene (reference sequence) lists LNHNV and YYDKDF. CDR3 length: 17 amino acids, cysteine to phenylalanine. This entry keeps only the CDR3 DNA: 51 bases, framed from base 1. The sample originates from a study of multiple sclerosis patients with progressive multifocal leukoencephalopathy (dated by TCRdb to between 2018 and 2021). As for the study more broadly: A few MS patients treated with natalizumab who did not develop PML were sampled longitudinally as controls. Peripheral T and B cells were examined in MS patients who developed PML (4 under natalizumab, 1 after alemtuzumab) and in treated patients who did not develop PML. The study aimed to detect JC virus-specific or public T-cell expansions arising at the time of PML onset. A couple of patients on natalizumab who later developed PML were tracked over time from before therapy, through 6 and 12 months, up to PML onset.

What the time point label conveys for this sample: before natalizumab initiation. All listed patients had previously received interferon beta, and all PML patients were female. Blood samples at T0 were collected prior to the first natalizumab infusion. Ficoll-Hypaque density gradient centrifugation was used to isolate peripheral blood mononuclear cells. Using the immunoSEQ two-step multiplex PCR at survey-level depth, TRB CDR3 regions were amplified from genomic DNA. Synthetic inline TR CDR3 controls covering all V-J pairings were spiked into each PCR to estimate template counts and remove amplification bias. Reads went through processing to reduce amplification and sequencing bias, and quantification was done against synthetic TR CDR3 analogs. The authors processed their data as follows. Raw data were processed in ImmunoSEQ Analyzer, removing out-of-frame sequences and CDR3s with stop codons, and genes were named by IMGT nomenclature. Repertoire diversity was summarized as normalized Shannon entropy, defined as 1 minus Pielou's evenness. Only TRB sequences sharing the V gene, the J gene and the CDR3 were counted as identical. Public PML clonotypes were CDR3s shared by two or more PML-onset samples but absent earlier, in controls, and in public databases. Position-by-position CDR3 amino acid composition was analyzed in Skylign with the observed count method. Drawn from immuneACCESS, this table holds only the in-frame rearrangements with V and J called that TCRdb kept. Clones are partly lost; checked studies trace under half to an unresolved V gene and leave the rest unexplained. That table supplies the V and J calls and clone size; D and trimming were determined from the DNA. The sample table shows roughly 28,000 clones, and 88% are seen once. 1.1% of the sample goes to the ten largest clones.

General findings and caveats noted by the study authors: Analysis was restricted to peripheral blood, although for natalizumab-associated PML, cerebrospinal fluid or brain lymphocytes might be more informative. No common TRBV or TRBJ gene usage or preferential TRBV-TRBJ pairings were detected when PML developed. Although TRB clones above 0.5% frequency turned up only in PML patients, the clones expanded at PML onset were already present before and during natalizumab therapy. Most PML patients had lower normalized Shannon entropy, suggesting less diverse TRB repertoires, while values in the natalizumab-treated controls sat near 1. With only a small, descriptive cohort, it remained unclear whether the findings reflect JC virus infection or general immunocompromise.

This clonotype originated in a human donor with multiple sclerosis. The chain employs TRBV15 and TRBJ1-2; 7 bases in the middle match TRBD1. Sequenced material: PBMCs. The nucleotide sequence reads TGTGCCACCAGCAGCGCATTAGGAGGGGGCGCTAACTATGGCTACACCTTC. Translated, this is CATSSALGGGANYGYTF.